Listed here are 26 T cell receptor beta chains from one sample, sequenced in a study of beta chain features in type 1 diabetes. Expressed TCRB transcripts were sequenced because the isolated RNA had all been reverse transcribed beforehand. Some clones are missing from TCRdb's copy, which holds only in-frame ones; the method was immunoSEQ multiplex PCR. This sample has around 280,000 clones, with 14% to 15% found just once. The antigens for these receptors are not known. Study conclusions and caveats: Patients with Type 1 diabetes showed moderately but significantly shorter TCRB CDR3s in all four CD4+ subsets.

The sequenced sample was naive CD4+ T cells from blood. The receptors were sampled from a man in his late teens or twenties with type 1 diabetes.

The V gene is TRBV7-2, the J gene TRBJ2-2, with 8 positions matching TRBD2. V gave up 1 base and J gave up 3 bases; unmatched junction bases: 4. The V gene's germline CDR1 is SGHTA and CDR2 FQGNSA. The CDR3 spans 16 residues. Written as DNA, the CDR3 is TGTGCCAGCAGCTTAGGAGGAGCGGGGGACACCGGGGAGCTGTTTTTT. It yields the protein CASSLGGAGDTGELFF.

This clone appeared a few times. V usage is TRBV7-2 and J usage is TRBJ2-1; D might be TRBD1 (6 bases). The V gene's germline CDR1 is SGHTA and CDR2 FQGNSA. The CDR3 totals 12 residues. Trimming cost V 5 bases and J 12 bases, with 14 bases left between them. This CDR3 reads CASSPPRGTQFF. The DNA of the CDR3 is TGTGCCAGCAGCCCCCCGAGGGGGACGCAGTTCTTC.

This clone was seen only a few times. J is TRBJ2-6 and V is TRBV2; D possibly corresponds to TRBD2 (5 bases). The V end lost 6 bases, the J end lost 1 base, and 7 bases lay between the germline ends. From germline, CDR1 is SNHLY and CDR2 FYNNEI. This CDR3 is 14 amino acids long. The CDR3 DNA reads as TGTGCCAGCAGAGAGGGTTCTGGGGCCAACGTCCTGACTTTC. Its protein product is CASREGSGANVLTF.

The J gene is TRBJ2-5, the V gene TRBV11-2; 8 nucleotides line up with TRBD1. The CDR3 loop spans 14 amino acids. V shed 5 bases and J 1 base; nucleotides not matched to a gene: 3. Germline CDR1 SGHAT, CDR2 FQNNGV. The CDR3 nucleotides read TGTGCCAGCAGCCTGGGACAGGCCCAAGAGACCCAGTACTTC. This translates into CASSLGQAQETQYF. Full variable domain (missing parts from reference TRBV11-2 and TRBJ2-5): EAGVAQSPRYKIIEKRQSVAFWCNPISGHATLYWYQQILGQGPKLLIQFQNNGVVDDSQLPKDRFSAERLKGVDSTLKIQPAKLEDSAVYLCASSLGQAQETQYFGPGTRLLVL.

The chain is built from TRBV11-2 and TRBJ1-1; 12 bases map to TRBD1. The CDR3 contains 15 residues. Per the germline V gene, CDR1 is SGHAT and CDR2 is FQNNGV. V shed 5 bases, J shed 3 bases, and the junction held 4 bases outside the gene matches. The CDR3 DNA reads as TGTGCCAGCAGCGCGGGACAGGGGGCCGACACTGAAGCTTTCTTT. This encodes CASSAGQGADTEAFF.

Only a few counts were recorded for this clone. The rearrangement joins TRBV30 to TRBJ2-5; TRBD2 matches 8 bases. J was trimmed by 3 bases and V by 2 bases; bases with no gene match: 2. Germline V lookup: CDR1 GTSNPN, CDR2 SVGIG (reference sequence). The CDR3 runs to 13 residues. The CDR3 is CAWSTGGEETQYF. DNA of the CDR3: TGTGCCTGGAGTACGGGGGGGGAAGAGACCCAGTACTTC.

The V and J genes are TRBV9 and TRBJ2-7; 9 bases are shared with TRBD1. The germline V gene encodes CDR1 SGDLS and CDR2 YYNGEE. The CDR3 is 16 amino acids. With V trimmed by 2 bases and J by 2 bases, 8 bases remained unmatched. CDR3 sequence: CASSVRDREWTYEQYF. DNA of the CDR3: TGTGCCAGCAGCGTCCGGGACAGGGAATGGACCTACGAGCAGTACTTC.

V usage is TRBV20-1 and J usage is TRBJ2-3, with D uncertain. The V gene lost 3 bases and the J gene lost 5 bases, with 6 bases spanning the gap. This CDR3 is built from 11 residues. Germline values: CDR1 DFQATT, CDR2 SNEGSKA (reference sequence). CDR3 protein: CSASLVDTQYF. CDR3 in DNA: TGCAGTGCTAGTTTAGTAGATACGCAGTATTTT.

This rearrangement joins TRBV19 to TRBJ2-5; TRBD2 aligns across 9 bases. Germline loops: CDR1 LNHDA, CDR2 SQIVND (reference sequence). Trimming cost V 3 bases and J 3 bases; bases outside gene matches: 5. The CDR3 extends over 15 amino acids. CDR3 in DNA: TGTGCCAGTAGTATCCTCCTAGCGGGGAAAGAGACCCAGTACTTC. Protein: CASSILLAGKETQYF.

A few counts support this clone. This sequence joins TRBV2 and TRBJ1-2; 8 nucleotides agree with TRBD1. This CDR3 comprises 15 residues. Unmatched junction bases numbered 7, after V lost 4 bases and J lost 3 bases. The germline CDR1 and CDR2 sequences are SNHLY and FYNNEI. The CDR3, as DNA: TGTGCCAGCAGTGTTGGGGGACAGGTCTACTATGGCTACACCTTC. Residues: CASSVGGQVYYGYTF.

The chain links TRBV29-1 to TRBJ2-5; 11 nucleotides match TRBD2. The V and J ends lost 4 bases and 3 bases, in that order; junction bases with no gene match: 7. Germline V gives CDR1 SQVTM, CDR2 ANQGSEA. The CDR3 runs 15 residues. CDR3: CSVVAGGLVKETQYF. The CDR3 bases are TGCAGCGTTGTAGCGGGAGGGTTGGTCAAAGAGACCCAGTACTTC.

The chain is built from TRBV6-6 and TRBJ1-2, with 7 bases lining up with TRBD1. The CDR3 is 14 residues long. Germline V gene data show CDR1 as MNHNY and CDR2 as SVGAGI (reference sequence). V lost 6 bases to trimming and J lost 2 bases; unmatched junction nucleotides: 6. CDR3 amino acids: CASRGDSNNYGYTF. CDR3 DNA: TGTGCCAGCAGGGGGGACAGCAACAACTATGGCTACACCTTC.

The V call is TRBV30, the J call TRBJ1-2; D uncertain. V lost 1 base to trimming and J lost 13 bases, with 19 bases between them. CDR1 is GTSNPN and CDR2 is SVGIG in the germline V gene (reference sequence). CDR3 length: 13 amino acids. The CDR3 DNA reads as TGTGCCTGGAGTGGGGTACTTCGCCGGGAGTTCACCTTC. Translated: CAWSGVLRREFTF.

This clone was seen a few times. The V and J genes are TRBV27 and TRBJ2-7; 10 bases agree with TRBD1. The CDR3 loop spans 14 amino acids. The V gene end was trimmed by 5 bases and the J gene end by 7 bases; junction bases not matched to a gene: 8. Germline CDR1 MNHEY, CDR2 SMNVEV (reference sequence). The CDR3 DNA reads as TGTGCCAGCAGTCTGGGACAGGGGATTTGGGAGCAGTACTTC. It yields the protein CASSLGQGIWEQYF.

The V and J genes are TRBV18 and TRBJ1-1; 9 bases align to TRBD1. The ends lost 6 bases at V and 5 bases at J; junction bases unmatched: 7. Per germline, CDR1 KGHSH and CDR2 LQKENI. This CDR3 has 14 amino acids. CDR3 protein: CASSGQGSGTEAFF. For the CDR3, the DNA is TGTGCCAGCTCCGGACAGGGGTCGGGTACTGAAGCTTTCTTT.

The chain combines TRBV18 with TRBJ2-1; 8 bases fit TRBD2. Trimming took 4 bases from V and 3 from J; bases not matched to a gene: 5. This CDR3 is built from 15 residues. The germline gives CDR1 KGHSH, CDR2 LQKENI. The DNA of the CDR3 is TGTGCCAGCTCACGTTCCAGCGGGAGCTACAATGAGCAGTTCTTC. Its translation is CASSRSSGSYNEQFF.

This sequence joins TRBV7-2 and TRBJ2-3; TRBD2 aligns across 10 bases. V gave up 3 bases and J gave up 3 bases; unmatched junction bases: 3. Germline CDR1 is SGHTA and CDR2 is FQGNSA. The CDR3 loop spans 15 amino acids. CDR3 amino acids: CASSFLAGATDTQYF. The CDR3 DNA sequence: TGTGCCAGCAGCTTCCTAGCGGGGGCAACAGATACGCAGTATTTT.

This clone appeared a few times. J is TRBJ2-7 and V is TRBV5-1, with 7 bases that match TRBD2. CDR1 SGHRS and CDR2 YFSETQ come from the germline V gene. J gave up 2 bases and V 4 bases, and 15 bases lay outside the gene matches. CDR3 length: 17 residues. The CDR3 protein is CASSPATSTHGAYEQYF. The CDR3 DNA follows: TGCGCCAGCAGCCCTGCGACTAGCACCCATGGGGCCTACGAGCAGTACTTC.

The CDR3 DNA reads TGCGCCAGCAGCTTGGTAGGGGGCGGTCAGCCCCAGCATTTT. It encodes CASSLVGGGQPQHF. The rearrangement links TRBV5-1 to TRBJ1-5; TRBD1 matches 7 bases. V dropped 0 bases and J dropped 6; count of bases not matched to a gene: 3. Germline assignment: CDR1 SGHRS and CDR2 YFSETQ. The CDR3 has 14 amino acids.

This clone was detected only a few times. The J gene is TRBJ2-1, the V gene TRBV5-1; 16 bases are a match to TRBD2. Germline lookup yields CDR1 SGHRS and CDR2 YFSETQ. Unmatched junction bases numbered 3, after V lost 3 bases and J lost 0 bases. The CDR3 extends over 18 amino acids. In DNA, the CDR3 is TGCGCCAGCAGCTGGGGACTAGCGGGGGGGAGCTCCTACAATGAGCAGTTCTTC. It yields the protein CASSWGLAGGSSYNEQFF.

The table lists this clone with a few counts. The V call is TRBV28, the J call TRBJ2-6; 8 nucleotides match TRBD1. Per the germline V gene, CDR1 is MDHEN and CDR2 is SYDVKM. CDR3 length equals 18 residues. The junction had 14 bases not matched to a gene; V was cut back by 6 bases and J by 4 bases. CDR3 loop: CASSSLTGVLTGANVLTF. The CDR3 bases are TGTGCCAGCAGCTCCCTGACAGGGGTGTTAACGGGGGCCAACGTCCTGACTTTC.

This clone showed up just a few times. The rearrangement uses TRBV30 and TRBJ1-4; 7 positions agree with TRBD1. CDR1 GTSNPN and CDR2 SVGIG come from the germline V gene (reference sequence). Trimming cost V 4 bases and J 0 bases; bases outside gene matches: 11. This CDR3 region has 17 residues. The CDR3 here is CAWTRNLQGPTNEKLFF. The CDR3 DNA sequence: TGTGCCTGGACCAGAAACCTACAGGGGCCAACTAATGAAAAACTGTTTTTT.

CDR3 region: CASSRGTSGLNEQFF. CDR3 bases: TGTGCCAGCTCACGCGGGACTAGCGGGCTCAATGAGCAGTTCTTC. The rearrangement uses TRBV18 and TRBJ2-1; 12 bases line up with TRBD2. V trimming: 4 bases; J trimming: 6 bases; junction bases outside the gene matches: 4. From germline, CDR1 is KGHSH and CDR2 LQKENI. There are 15 residues in the CDR3.

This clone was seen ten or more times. The CDR3 sequence is CSVQGAGETQYF. For the CDR3, the DNA is TGCAGCGTTCAGGGGGCTGGTGAGACCCAGTACTTC. The chain links TRBV29-1 to TRBJ2-5; TRBD1 agrees at 8 bases. CDR3 length: 12 residues. Unmatched junction bases numbered 4, after V lost 5 bases and J lost 5 bases. Per the germline V gene, CDR1 is SQVTM and CDR2 is ANQGSEA.

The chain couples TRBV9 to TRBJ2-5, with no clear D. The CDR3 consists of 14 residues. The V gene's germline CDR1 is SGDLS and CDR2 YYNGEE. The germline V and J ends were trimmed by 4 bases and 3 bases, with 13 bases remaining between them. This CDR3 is CASSRGQQEETQYF. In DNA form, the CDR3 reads TGTGCCAGCAGCCGTGGGCAGCAAGAAGAGACCCAGTACTTC.

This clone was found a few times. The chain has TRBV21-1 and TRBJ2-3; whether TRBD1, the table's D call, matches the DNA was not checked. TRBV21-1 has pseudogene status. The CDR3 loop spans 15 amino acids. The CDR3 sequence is CASSKGQGLTDTQYF. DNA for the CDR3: TGTGCCAGCAGCAAAGGACAGGGGCTCACAGATACGCAGTATTTT.